A selection of T cell receptor beta chains follows, all from one sample in a study of blood T cell repertoires in COVID-19. The protocol was immunoSEQ multiplex PCR, while the TCRdb copy is restricted to in-frame clones and leaves out a portion. The sample has 60,000 to 80,000 clones; 80% to 90% are singletons. The sequenced sample was peripheral blood. All receptors come from a human donor in a cohort sampled during active COVID-19. CDR3s include the opening cysteine and the closing phenylalanine or tryptophan. A D gene is named only where the DNA matches it firmly. Size tells how often a clone was seen (once, few, many) or the class of an expanded clone, and some rows leave it out.

j_gene | abundance | v_gene | d_gene | CDR3nt | CDR3aa
TRBJ1-2 | . | TRBV3-1/TRBV3-2 | . | TGTGCCAGCAGCCAGGGTAGACTAGATAACTATGGCTACACCTTC | CASSQGRLDNYGYTF
TRBJ1-4 | . | TRBV6-5 | TRBD1 | TGTGCCAGCAGGGACAGGGGTGGGAGTGAAAAACTGTTTTTT | CASRDRGGSEKLFF
TRBJ1-5 | . | TRBV9 | TRBD1 | TGTGCCAGCAGCGGCGGGACAGGTAATCAGCCCCAGCATTTT | CASSGGTGNQPQHF
TRBJ2-3 | once | TRBV7-9 | . | TGTGCCAGCAGGCTGACTATTAGCACAGATACGCAGTATTTT | CASRLTISTDTQYF
TRBJ1-4 | . | TRBV11-2 | . | TGTGCCAGCCGGGGATTCCGGCGTGGTGAAAAACTGTTTTTT | CASRGFRRGEKLFF
TRBJ1-1 | . | TRBV28 | . | TGTGCCAGCAGCTTAGGGGCGGGGGCGGCAGTTGAAGCTTTCTTT | CASSLGAGAAVEAFF
TRBJ2-7 | . | TRBV11-2 | . | TGTGCCAGCAGCTTAGGGGGCAGGGTCTCCTACGAGCAGTACTTC | CASSLGGRVSYEQYF
TRBJ2-7 | . | TRBV5-1 | TRBD1 | TGCGCCAGCAGCTTTTTTGGTGGGACAGGGGGAACCTACGAGCAGTACTTC | CASSFFGGTGGTYEQYF
TRBJ2-3 | . | TRBV30 | . | TGTGCCTGGAGTAGTAGCTTTACGCAGTATTTT | CAWSSSFTQYF
TRBJ2-3 | . | TRBV7-2 | TRBD2 | TGTGCCAGCAGCTTAGGCGGCACTAGCGGGAGTACATATACGCAGTATTTT | CASSLGGTSGSTYTQYF
TRBJ1-1 | . | TRBV28 | . | TGTGCCAGCAGTGGGGGACAGAACACTGAAGCTTTCTTT | CASSGGQNTEAFF
TRBJ2-1 | . | TRBV12-2 | . | TGTGCAAGTCGCCTGGTTTGCCGACTAGCGGGGGGCAATGAGCAGTTCTTC | CASRLVCRLAGGNEQFF
TRBJ2-1 | . | TRBV11-2 | TRBD2 | TGTGCCAGCAGCTCTGTTGGGACTAGCGGATCGGAGCAGTTCTTC | CASSSVGTSGSEQFF
TRBJ2-5 | . | TRBV7-3 | TRBD2 | TGTGCCAGCAGCTTAGCGGGGGGCCAAGAGACCCAGTACTTC | CASSLAGGQETQYF
TRBJ1-5 | . | TRBV6-5 | TRBD1 | TGTGCCAGCAGTTCAACCCGGACAGGTCGAAATCAGCCCCAGCATTTT | CASSSTRTGRNQPQHF
TRBJ2-7 | . | TRBV30 | . | TGTGCCTGGAGTGTATTTGGGACACAGTCCGAGCAGTACTTC | CAWSVFGTQSEQYF
TRBJ1-3 | . | TRBV20-1 | . | TGCAGTGCTAGTCCCACGGGGGGGGCAACTGGAAACACCATATATTTT | CSASPTGGATGNTIYF
TRBJ1-5 | . | TRBV4-1 | . | TGCGCCAGCAGCGGGGCGGTCAATCAGCCCCAGCATTTT | CASSGAVNQPQHF
TRBJ1-1 | . | TRBV6-5 | TRBD1 | TGTGCCAGCAGTTACTCAACAGGGGGCCGGTACACTGAAGCTTTCTTT | CASSYSTGGRYTEAFF
TRBJ2-7 | . | TRBV18 | . | TGTGCCAGCTCACCCTACGACCTGGCGGGCGAGCAGTACTTC | CASSPYDLAGEQYF
TRBJ1-1 | few | TRBV27 | . | TGTGCCAGCAGCCTAACCCGGGACTCCGGTAAAGCTTTCTTT | CASSLTRDSGKAFF
TRBJ2-3 | . | TRBV12-5 | . | TGTGCTAGTGGCGGGGGTTCTTACACAGATACGCAGTATTTT | CASGGGSYTDTQYF
TRBJ1-4 | few | TRBV21-1 | . | TGTGCCAGCAGCAAACCTTCCCGTGACAGGCCGGTAGATGATGAAAAACTGTTTTTT | CASSKPSRDRPVDDEKLFF
TRBJ2-1 | few | TRBV5-1 | TRBD1 | TGCGCCAGCAGCTTGGTCTCGGACAGGACGTACTACAATGAGCAGTTCTTC | CASSLVSDRTYYNEQFF
TRBJ1-5 | . | TRBV3-1/TRBV3-2 | TRBD1 | TGTGCCAGCAGCCCTCCGGGACAGGGAAGCAATCAGCCCCAGCATTTT | CASSPPGQGSNQPQHF
TRBJ2-3 | once | TRBV6-6 | . | TGTGCCAGCAGTTACTCGAGGCCAGATACGCAGTATTTT | CASSYSRPDTQYF
TRBJ2-1 | . | TRBV12-3/TRBV12-4 | . | TGTGCCAGCAGTTCATGGACAGCCCGGCCCTTCTTC | CASSSWTARPFF
TRBJ2-1 | . | TRBV7-2 | TRBD1 | TGTGCCAGCAGCTTAGGACAGGGTAGCTCCTACAATGAGCAGTTCTTC | CASSLGQGSSYNEQFF
TRBJ1-2 | . | TRBV29-1 | TRBD1 | TGCAGCGGGGAAACAGGGGGCCCCTATGGCTACACCTTC | CSGETGGPYGYTF
TRBJ1-1 | . | TRBV7-2 | TRBD1 | TGTGCCAGCAGCCGGGACAGGGGGCATAATGAAGCTTTCTTT | CASSRDRGHNEAFF
TRBJ1-2 | . | TRBV11-3 | TRBD1 | TGTGCCAGCAGCTTGGACAGGGTGTGCTATGGCTACACCTTC | CASSLDRVCYGYTF